One and the same sample provided the 8 T cell receptor beta chains below, sequenced in a study of T-cell memory formation after mild COVID-19. TCRdb re-analysed the 5' RACE reads in MiXCR, keeping a single row per CDR3 protein. This table holds 250,000 or so distinct CDR3 sequences, more than 15% found once. The sequenced sample consisted of PBMCs or a T cell subset sorted from them (not recorded which). The origin of the receptors is a man between 18 and 29 years old who had mild COVID-19 (a few samples of this study predate the infection). Cell type and time point are not known.

The chain is built from TRBV7-2 and TRBJ2-5; a weak D match, TRBD2 (5 bases). Germline CDR1 is SGHTA and CDR2 is FQGNSA. This CDR3 is 14 amino acids long. The V end lost 1 base, the J end lost 3 bases, and 9 bases lay between the germline ends. CDR3 region: CASSLVSGKETQYF. The CDR3 DNA reads as TGTGCCAGCAGCTTAGTGTCCGGGAAAGAGACCCAGTACTTC.

The rearrangement uses TRBV20-1 and TRBJ2-7; TRBD2 matches at 8 bases. Germline V lookup: CDR1 DFQATT, CDR2 SNEGSKA (reference sequence). This CDR3 contains 15 residues. The V and J ends lost 0 bases and 2 bases, in that order; junction bases with no gene match: 6. The CDR3 DNA reads as TGCAGTGCTAGAGATCTTGGCGGGGGGCCCTACGAGCAGTACTTC. Residues: CSARDLGGGPYEQYF.

This clonotype was recorded a few times. This chain joins TRBV5-1 and TRBJ2-3; 10 positions agree with TRBD2. CDR1 is SGHRS and CDR2 is YFSETQ in the germline V gene. The J segment lost 5 bases and the V segment lost 4 bases, leaving 13 bases of the junction unmatched. This CDR3 is 17 amino acids long. CDR3 nucleotide sequence: TGCGCCAGCAGCCCACGCCAGCGGGGGGGCGGGGGAGATACGCAGTATTTT. Translation gives CASSPRQRGGGGDTQYF.

This rearrangement joins TRBV30 to TRBJ2-1, with D hard to call. Germline V gives CDR1 GTSNPN, CDR2 SVGIG (reference sequence). The ends were cut back, 0 bases at V and 10 bases at J, with 4 bases in the middle. The CDR3 sequence is 10 residues long. CDR3 in amino acids: CAWSVYEQFF. In DNA, the CDR3 is TGTGCCTGGAGTGTATACGAGCAGTTCTTC.

CDR3 region: CSASYRNNEQFF. The CDR3 DNA is TGCAGTGCTAGCTACAGAAACAATGAGCAGTTCTTC. V and J are TRBV20-1 and TRBJ2-1; D not certain. Looked up from germline, CDR1 is DFQATT and CDR2 is SNEGSKA (reference sequence). The CDR3 extends over 12 amino acids. Deletions cut 3 bases from V and 5 bases from J, with 8 bases between.

Turning to this clonotype: One end of the junction fails to match germline, which may point to a read error. The chain couples TRBV5-1 to TRBJ2-7; D remains ambiguous. From germline, CDR1 is SGHRS and CDR2 YFSETQ. The CDR3 contains 12 residues. The CDR3 spells CDSSLVGYEQYF. CDR3 in DNA: TGCGACAGCAGCTTGGTGGGCTACGAGCAGTACTTC.

The gene calls are TRBV6-5 and TRBJ1-2, with 7 bases identical to TRBD1. Germline trimming cut 6 bases from V and 5 bases from J; bases unmatched to any gene: 9. Germline loops: CDR1 MNHEY, CDR2 SVGAGI. This CDR3 contains 14 residues. In nucleotides, the CDR3 is TGTGCCAGCAGGGCTCGGACAGGCTCTTATGGCTACACCTTC. Translating it yields CASRARTGSYGYTF.

The rearrangement links TRBV21-1 to TRBJ2-1; TRBD1, the table's D call, lacks a check against the DNA. TRBV21-1 is listed as a pseudogene. CDR3 size: 20 residues. CDR3: CASSKEGAATGPVQPYEQFF. CDR3 bases: TGTGCCAGCAGCAAAGAGGGGGCGGCCACAGGGCCCGTCCAACCCTATGAGCAGTTCTTC.